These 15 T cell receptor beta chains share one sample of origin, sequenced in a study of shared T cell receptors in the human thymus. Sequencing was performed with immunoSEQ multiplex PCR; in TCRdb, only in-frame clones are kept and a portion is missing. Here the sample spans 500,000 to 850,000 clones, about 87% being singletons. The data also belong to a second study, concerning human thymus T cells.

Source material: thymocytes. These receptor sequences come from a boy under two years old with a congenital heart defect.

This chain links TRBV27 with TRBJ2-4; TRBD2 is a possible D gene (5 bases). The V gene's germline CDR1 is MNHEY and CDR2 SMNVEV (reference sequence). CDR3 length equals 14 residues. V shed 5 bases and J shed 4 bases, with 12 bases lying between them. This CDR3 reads CASSPRWEKNIQYF. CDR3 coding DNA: TGTGCCAGCAGTCCAAGGTGGGAGAAAAACATTCAGTACTTC.

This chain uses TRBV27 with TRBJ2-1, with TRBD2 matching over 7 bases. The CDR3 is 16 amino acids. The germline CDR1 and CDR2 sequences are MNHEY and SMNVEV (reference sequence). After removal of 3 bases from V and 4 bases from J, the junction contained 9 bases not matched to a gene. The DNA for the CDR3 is TGTGCCAGCAGTTTTACTCCGGGACTACCTTACAATGAGCAGTTCTTC. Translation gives CASSFTPGLPYNEQFF.

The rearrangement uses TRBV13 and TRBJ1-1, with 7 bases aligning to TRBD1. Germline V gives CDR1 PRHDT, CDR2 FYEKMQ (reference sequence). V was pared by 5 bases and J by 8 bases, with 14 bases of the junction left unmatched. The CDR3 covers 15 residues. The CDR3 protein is CASSPRDRVVSEAFF. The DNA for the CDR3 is TGTGCCAGCAGCCCCCGGGACAGAGTAGTTTCCGAAGCTTTCTTT.

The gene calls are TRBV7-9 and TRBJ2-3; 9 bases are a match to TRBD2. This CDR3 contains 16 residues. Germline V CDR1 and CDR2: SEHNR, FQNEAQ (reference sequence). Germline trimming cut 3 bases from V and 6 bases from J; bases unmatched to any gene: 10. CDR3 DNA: TGTGCCAGCAGCTTTGGGACTAGCCCTCAGGAGGATACGCAGTATTTT. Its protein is CASSFGTSPQEDTQYF.

CDR3 sequence: CASSPKDRERSFHPRNTEAFF. The CDR3 DNA reads as TGTGCCAGCAGCCCCAAAGACAGGGAAAGGAGTTTCCACCCTCGGAACACTGAAGCTTTCTTT. The chain combines TRBV4-2 with TRBJ1-1; TRBD1 matches 7 bases. V lost 4 bases and J lost 1; bases outside the gene matches: 24. The germline gives CDR1 LGHNA, CDR2 YNFKEQ. This CDR3 region has 21 residues.

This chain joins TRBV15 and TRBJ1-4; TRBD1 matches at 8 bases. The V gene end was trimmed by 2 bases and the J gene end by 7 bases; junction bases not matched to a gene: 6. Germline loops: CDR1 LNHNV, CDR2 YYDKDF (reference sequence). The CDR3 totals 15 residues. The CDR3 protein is CATSRKGTGSEKLFF. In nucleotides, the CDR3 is TGTGCCACCAGCAGAAAAGGGACAGGCAGTGAAAAACTGTTTTTT.

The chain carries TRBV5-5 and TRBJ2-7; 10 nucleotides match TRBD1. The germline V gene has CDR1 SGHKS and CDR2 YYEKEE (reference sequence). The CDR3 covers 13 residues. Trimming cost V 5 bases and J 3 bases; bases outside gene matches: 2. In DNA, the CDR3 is TGTGCCAGCAGATGGACAGGGGGCTACGAGCAGTACTTC. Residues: CASRWTGGYEQYF.

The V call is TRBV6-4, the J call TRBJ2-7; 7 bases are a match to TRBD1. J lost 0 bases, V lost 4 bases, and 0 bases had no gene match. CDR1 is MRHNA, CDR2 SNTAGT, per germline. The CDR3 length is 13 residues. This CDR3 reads CASSGDSSYEQYF. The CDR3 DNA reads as TGTGCCAGCAGTGGGGACAGCTCCTACGAGCAGTACTTC.

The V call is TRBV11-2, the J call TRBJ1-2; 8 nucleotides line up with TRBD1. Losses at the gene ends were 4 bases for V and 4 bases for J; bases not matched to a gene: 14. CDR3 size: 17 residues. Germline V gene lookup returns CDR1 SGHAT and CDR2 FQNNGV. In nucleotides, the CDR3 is TGTGCCAGCAGCTCGAAGGGGCAGGGGGCGTCACCCTATGGCTACACCTTC. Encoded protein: CASSSKGQGASPYGYTF.

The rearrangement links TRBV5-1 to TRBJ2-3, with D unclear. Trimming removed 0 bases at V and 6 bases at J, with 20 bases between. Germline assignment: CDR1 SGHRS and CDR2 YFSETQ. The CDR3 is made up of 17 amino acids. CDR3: CASSLGKPVARMDTQYF. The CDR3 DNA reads TGCGCCAGCAGCTTGGGAAAACCAGTGGCTAGGATGGATACGCAGTATTTT.

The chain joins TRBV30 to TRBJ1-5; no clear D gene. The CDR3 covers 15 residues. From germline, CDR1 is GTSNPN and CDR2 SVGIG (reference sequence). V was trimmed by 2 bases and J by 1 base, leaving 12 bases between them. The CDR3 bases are TGTGCCTGGAGTAGTGGGTCCGGGAGCAATCAGCCCCAGCATTTT. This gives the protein CAWSSGSGSNQPQHF.

CDR3 bases: TGTGCCAGCAGTGATTGTGAAAACAGGGGGGATAACTATGGCTACACCTTC. As protein: CASSDCENRGDNYGYTF. The chain links TRBV6-1 to TRBJ1-2; TRBD1 agrees at 8 bases. The length of the CDR3 is 17 residues. CDR1 and CDR2 (germline): MNHNS, SASEGT. The junction had 10 bases not matched to a gene; V was cut back by 3 bases and J by 1 base.

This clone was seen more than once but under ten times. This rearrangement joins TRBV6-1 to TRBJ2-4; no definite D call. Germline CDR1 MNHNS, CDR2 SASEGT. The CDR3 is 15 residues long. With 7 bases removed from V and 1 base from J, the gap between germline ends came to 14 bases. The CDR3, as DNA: TGTGCCAGCATCCAGGTGAGAGTCGCCAAAAACATTCAGTACTTC. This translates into CASIQVRVAKNIQYF.

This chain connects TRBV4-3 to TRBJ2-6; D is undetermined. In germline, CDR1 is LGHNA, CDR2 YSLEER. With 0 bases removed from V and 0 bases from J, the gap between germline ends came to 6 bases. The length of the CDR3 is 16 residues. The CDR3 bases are TGCGCCAGCAGCCAAGAAGCGAGCTCTGGGGCCAACGTCCTGACTTTC. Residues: CASSQEASSGANVLTF.

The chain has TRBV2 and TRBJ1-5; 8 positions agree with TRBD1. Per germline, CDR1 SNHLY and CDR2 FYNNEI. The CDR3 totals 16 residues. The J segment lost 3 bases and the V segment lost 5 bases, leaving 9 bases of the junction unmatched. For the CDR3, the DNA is TGTGCCAGCAGTAATAGTTACAGGGGGAACAATCAGCCCCAGCATTTT. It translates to CASSNSYRGNNQPQHF.